This TCR beta chain was sequenced during a study of regulatory T cells in long-lasting Graves disease. Overall study: Newly diagnosed Graves' patients had taken antithyroid drugs under 3 months.

The time point was: newly diagnosed GD, antithyroid drugs for less than 3 months. PBMC-extracted RNA yielded the TCR library. Findings and limits, study-wide: Persistent patients had a count of shared public clonotypes (under 3,000) that exceeded that of new patients (966).

Assembly of TCR beta libraries relied on iRepertoire HTBI primers together with Arm-PCR of CDR3 regions. Using its own MiXCR run on the multiplex PCR reads, TCRdb lists one record per CDR3 protein. This table has some 350,000 distinct CDR3 sequences, 15% to 20% appearing once. This clonotype was seen only a few times. The antigen remains undetermined. A much larger clonotype is one base distant, so this may be a read error. The CDR3 is made up of 15 amino acids. These records were also assigned to another study, of T cells in Graves' hyperthyroidism and ophthalmopathy. This second report adds: Absent ophthalmopathy progression within 18 months defined stable Graves' hyperthyroidism. Ophthalmopathy, as predicted by the model, came a median 6.5 months after the prediction.

V usage is TRBV12-3 or TRBV12-4 and J usage is TRBJ1-1; 8 bases match TRBD1. The receptor was isolated from a woman younger than 35 with Graves disease. The specimen comprised peripheral blood mononuclear cells (PBMCs), sampled at new diagnosis, from a patient treated with antithyroid drugs. CDR3 region: CAGSLSQGGNTEAFF. The CDR3 DNA reads TGTGCCGGCAGTTTATCACAGGGGGGAAACACTGAAGCTTTCTTT.